One and the same sample provided the 17 T cell receptor beta chains below, sequenced in a study of naive and memory T cell subsets. The beta constant-region primer was an equimolar mix of two oligonucleotides covering TRBC1 and TRBC2. Each CDR3 protein gets one entry after TCRdb re-called the UMI-ligation and nested PCR reads with MiXCR. The table lists around 160,000 distinct CDR3 sequences, about a sixth of them singletons, with about 0.14% in the top ten. Sequenced: naive CD4+ T cells from blood. The source is a human donor in good health.

CDR3 DNA sequence: TGTGCCAGCAGACTCCTGGGTGGAGGCACTGAAGCTTTCTTT. It encodes CASRLLGGGTEAFF. This chain joins TRBV28 and TRBJ1-1; no reliable D call. CDR1 is MDHEN, CDR2 SYDVKM, per germline. Trimming shortened V by 6 bases and J by 4 bases, and 15 bases separated the two germline ends. The CDR3 extends over 14 amino acids.

This clonotype was detected only a few times. The rearrangement links TRBV5-1 to TRBJ2-3; TRBD1 matches at 7 bases. The J segment lost 1 base and the V segment lost 0 bases, leaving 2 bases of the junction unmatched. This CDR3 contains 15 residues. CDR1 is SGHRS and CDR2 is YFSETQ in the germline V gene. DNA of the CDR3: TGCGCCAGCAGCTTGGAGGGGGCGCGCACAGATACGCAGTATTTT. Translation: CASSLEGARTDTQYF. The full variable domain, rest sourced from reference TRBV5-1 and TRBJ2-3, is KAGVTQTPRYLIKTRGQQVTLSCSPISGHRSVSWYQQTPGQGLQFLFEYFSETQRNKGNFPGRFSGRQFSNSRSEMNVSTLELGDSALYLCASSLEGARTDTQYFGPGTRLTVL.

This clonotype was seen only a few times. The chain has TRBV18 and TRBJ2-5; no clear D gene. The CDR3 totals 13 residues. Trimming cost V 3 bases and J 1 base, with 6 bases left between them. CDR1 is KGHSH, CDR2 LQKENI, per germline. The CDR3 sequence: CASSPETQETQYF. DNA for the CDR3: TGTGCCAGCTCACCGGAGACCCAAGAGACCCAGTACTTC.

This clonotype appeared many times. The CDR3 spells CASSLDEGVYNSPLHF. Written as DNA, the CDR3 is TGTGCCAGCAGCTTAGACGAGGGAGTCTATAATTCACCCCTCCACTTT. The chain carries TRBV7-2 and TRBJ1-6, with no clear D. The CDR3 runs 16 residues. Germline V gene sequence: CDR1 SGHTA, CDR2 FQGNSA. V was cut by 1 base and J by 3 bases, with 10 bases left in between.

CDR3 in DNA: TGCAGCGCGTCTCGTGGGGCCGGCCAAGAGACCCAGTACTTC. This codes for CSASRGAGQETQYF. The chain joins TRBV29-1 to TRBJ2-5, with D possibly matching TRBD1 (5 bases). CDR3 length: 14 residues. Between the trimmed V and J ends, which lost 7 bases and 1 base, there was a span of 16 bases. Germline V CDR1 and CDR2: SQVTM, ANQGSEA. The whole variable domain, remainder taken from reference TRBV29-1 and TRBJ2-5, is SAVISQKPSRDICQRGTSLTIQCQVDSQVTMMFWYRQQPGQSLTLIATANQGSEATYESGFVIDKFPISRPNLTFSTLTVSNMSPEDSSIYLCSASRGAGQETQYFGPGTRLLVL.

V and J are TRBV5-4 and TRBJ2-7; TRBD2 aligns across 10 bases. The CDR3 is 14 amino acids. Trimming at V came to 3 bases and at J to 4 bases, leaving 4 bases not matched to a gene. Germline V lookup: CDR1 SGHNT, CDR2 YYREEE (reference sequence). The CDR3 coding sequence is TGTGCCAGCAGCTCTAGCGGGAGAGGGTACGAGCAGTACTTC. Translating it yields CASSSSGRGYEQYF.

The J gene is TRBJ1-2, the V gene TRBV5-1; 7 positions agree with TRBD1. This CDR3 region has 17 residues. Germline CDR1 and CDR2: SGHRS and YFSETQ. Trimming removed 0 bases from V and 4 bases from J; junction bases left unmatched: 12. CDR3 amino acids: CASSLAGTASDSYGYTF. CDR3 nucleotides: TGCGCCAGCAGCTTGGCCGGGACAGCCTCTGATTCCTATGGCTACACCTTC.

J is TRBJ2-1 and V is TRBV11-1, with 8 bases matching TRBD2. This CDR3 is 19 amino acids long. Germline lookup yields CDR1 SGHAT and CDR2 FQDESV (reference sequence). V dropped 1 base and J dropped 9; count of bases not matched to a gene: 20. In DNA, the CDR3 is TGTGCCAGCAGCTTAGGCGCGAGGAAGAGCGGGAGAATGGTGGGTGAGCAGTTCTTC. Amino acids: CASSLGARKSGRMVGEQFF.

This clonotype showed up just a few times. The chain has TRBV14 and TRBJ1-1, with D possibly being TRBD1 (6 bases). V shed 2 bases and J shed 5 bases, with 9 bases lying between them. Germline lookup yields CDR1 SGHDN and CDR2 FVKESK. The CDR3 contains 13 residues. The CDR3: CASSQRGRTEAFF. The CDR3 coding sequence is TGTGCCAGCAGCCAAAGGGGGAGGACTGAAGCTTTCTTT.

This rearrangement joins TRBV5-1 to TRBJ2-7; 7 bases agree with TRBD1. CDR3 length: 14 amino acids. In germline, CDR1 is SGHRS, CDR2 YFSETQ. J gave up 5 bases and V 4 bases, and 9 bases lay outside the gene matches. CDR3: CASSPAGGEDEQYF. The CDR3 DNA sequence: TGCGCCAGCAGCCCGGCAGGGGGAGAGGACGAGCAGTACTTC.

This clonotype was seen only a few times. The CDR3 loop is CASSLMDSTNTEAFF. CDR3 bases: TGTGCCAGCAGTTTAATGGACTCGACGAACACTGAAGCTTTCTTT. This sequence joins TRBV12-3 or TRBV12-4 and TRBJ1-1, with no clear D. CDR3 length: 15 residues. The V end lost 2 bases, the J end lost 1 base, and 11 bases lay between the germline ends.

The rearrangement joins TRBV12-3 or TRBV12-4 to TRBJ2-7, with D perhaps matching TRBD2 (5 bases). Deletions cut 6 bases from V and 4 bases from J, with 16 bases between. There are 14 residues in the CDR3. Here the CDR3 DNA reads TGTGCCAGCAGCCCTCGGGCGGGTAGTTACGAGCAGTACTTC. This sequence encodes CASSPRAGSYEQYF.

V is TRBV29-1 and J is TRBJ1-1; no reliable D call. Trimming cost V 2 bases and J 7 bases, with 8 bases left between them. Germline CDR1 and CDR2: SQVTM and ANQGSEA. The CDR3 runs 11 residues. The CDR3 here is CSVENRDEAFF. The CDR3 nucleotides are TGCAGCGTTGAAAATAGGGATGAAGCTTTCTTT.

The V call is TRBV28, the J call TRBJ2-1; 12 positions agree with TRBD1. Germline loops: CDR1 MDHEN, CDR2 SYDVKM. Trimming took 2 bases from V and 7 from J; bases not matched to a gene: 6. The CDR3 is 16 amino acids. The CDR3 loop is CASSLMGQGAVNEQFF. The CDR3 DNA sequence: TGTGCCAGCAGTTTAATGGGACAGGGGGCGGTAAATGAGCAGTTCTTC.

This sequence joins TRBV19 and TRBJ2-7; 7 nucleotides align to TRBD2. Germline V gives CDR1 LNHDA, CDR2 SQIVND (reference sequence). The CDR3 is 13 amino acids. The trim removed 7 bases at V and 1 base at J, leaving 4 bases unmatched. The CDR3 DNA reads as TGTGCCAGTATCTCTAGCGGTTCCTACGAGCAGTACTTC. Its translation: CASISSGSYEQYF.

The V call is TRBV10-3, the J call TRBJ1-2; TRBD1 might be the D (6 bases). With 2 bases removed from V and 8 bases from J, the gap between germline ends came to 15 bases. The CDR3 totals 14 residues. Germline V gene data show CDR1 as ENHRY and CDR2 as SYGVKD. The CDR3 reads CAISEAKGVGGYTF. Written as DNA, the CDR3 is TGTGCCATCAGTGAGGCCAAGGGGGTGGGCGGCTACACCTTC.

This clonotype has a handful of counts. The chain uses TRBV10-2 and TRBJ1-6; D is uncertain. This CDR3 is built from 15 residues. Trimming removed 2 bases from V and 5 bases from J, with 10 bases in between. Germline values: CDR1 WSHSY, CDR2 SAAADI. CDR3: CASSEVVTDNSPLHF. CDR3 coding DNA: TGCGCCAGCAGTGAGGTTGTAACGGATAATTCACCCCTCCACTTT.